The 27 T cell receptor beta chains reported below all come from one sample, sequenced in a study of prognosis after radiotherapy for stage I lung cancer. Template was genomic DNA; TCR beta CDR3 amplified in two multiplex PCR rounds. Primers (each specific to one TRBV or TRBJ gene) were used in first-round PCR. MiXCR, applied by TCRdb to the multiplex PCR reads, yields one record per CDR3 protein. The table has about 47,000 distinct CDR3 sequences, about 35% seen once. The specimen comprised PBMCs, sampled before or after stereotactic body radiation therapy (not recorded which). Receptors were obtained from a donor older than 45 with non-small cell lung cancer.

This clonotype showed up many times. The J gene is TRBJ2-5, the V gene TRBV6-2 or TRBV6-3; weak D call: TRBD2 (7 bases). Germline CDR1 reads MNHEY; CDR2 reads SVGEGT. The CDR3 has 13 amino acids. Trimming took 5 bases from V and 13 from J, leaving 20 bases between them. The CDR3, as DNA: TGTGCCAGCAGTGAAGGACGGGGGGCCCGACTGTACTTC. Its translation is CASSEGRGARLYF.

The chain has TRBV9 and TRBJ1-2; D is possibly TRBD1 (5 bases). The CDR3 consists of 12 residues. The V gene's germline CDR1 is SGDLS and CDR2 YYNGEE. Trimming took off 6 bases at V and 4 bases at J, with 10 bases between the two ends. CDR3 DNA sequence: TGTGCCAGCAAAAAGGGGCCCTATGGCTACACCTTC. It is translated as CASKKGPYGYTF.

On this clonotype itself: The conserved final phenylalanine or tryptophan is absent from the CDR3, which likely points to a read error. V gene TRBV6-1 combines with J gene TRBJ1-2; D is unresolved. This CDR3 region has 15 residues. CDR1 and CDR2 (germline): MNHNS, SASEGT. V shed 6 bases and J shed 7 bases, with 21 bases lying between them. As DNA, the CDR3 is TGTGCCAGCAGCGTCACGTACGATTTGATGGGTGGCTACACCCTC. Amino acid sequence: CASSVTYDLMGGYTL.

To note about this clonotype: One junction end disagrees with the germline gene, perhaps due to a read error. This sequence joins TRBV15 and TRBJ2-7; the D gene is possibly TRBD2 (5 bases). The germline V gene has CDR1 LNHNV and CDR2 YYDKDF (reference sequence). The CDR3 has 15 residues. The CDR3 nucleotides read TGTGCCACCAGCAGAGTGGCGGGCCTCTCCTACGATCAGTACTTC. Translation: CATSRVAGLSYDQYF.

There are many counts of this clonotype. The chain recombines TRBV12-3 or TRBV12-4 with TRBJ1-2, with TRBD1 matching 7 bases. The CDR3 covers 11 residues. The J segment lost 7 bases and the V segment lost 5 bases, leaving 1 base of the junction unmatched. The CDR3 protein is CASSEGAGYTF. The DNA for the CDR3 is TGTGCCAGCAGTGAGGGGGCTGGCTACACCTTC.

The CDR3 here is CASSYSPGPTSNGQFF. CDR3 DNA: TGTGCCAGCAGTTACTCCCCGGGACCTACGTCCAATGGTCAGTTCTTC. The chain combines TRBV6-9 with TRBJ2-1; D could derive from TRBD1 or TRBD2 (5 bases each). The CDR3 spans 16 residues. V was pared by 3 bases and J by 13 bases, with 25 bases between. The germline gives CDR1 MNHGY, CDR2 SVAAGI.

Notes on this clonotype: This may stem from a read error, because a much larger clone lies one nucleotide away. This chain links TRBV7-8 with TRBJ2-7; 10 bases are shared with TRBD1. After removal of 6 bases from V and 1 base from J, the junction contained 6 bases not matched to a gene. The CDR3 contains 15 residues. Germline CDR1 and CDR2: SGHVS and FQNEAQ. The CDR3 nucleotides are TGTGCCAGCAGTAGACGGGACAGGGGATCCTACGAGCAGTACTTC. Translation gives CASSRRDRGSYEQYF.

This clonotype was observed at least ten times. V gene TRBV7-2 combines with J gene TRBJ1-1, with D hard to call. CDR1 is SGHTA, CDR2 FQGNSA, per germline. This CDR3 has 13 residues. V lost 7 bases and J lost 0, with 9 bases in between. CDR3 sequence: CASNAQMNTEAFF. CDR3 nucleotides: TGTGCCAGCAACGCACAAATGAACACTGAAGCTTTCTTT.

Sample share makes this clonotype medium-sized (0.01 to 0.1%). This chain joins TRBV11-2 and TRBJ2-1, with D perhaps matching TRBD2 (6 bases). Germline V CDR1 and CDR2: SGHAT, FQNNGV. CDR3 size: 13 residues. Trimming removed 5 bases at V and 9 bases at J, with 14 bases between. CDR3 sequence: CASSLSGVSEQFF. The DNA for the CDR3 is TGTGCCAGCAGCCTCTCGGGGGTAAGTGAGCAGTTCTTC.

The sample holds many counts of this clonotype. The chain recombines TRBV7-9 with TRBJ1-3, with 8 bases that match TRBD1. The CDR3 extends over 15 amino acids. Per the germline V gene, CDR1 is SEHNR and CDR2 is FQNEAQ (reference sequence). Trimming at V came to 8 bases and at J to 8 bases, leaving 14 bases not matched to a gene. CDR3 nucleotides: TGTGCCAGCGGTACTTACCGGGACAGGAGAGACACCATATATTTT. This sequence encodes CASGTYRDRRDTIYF. Drawing the rest from reference TRBV7-9 and TRBJ1-3, the complete variable domain is DTGVSQNPRHKITKRGQNVTFRCDPISEHNRLYWYRQTLGQGPEFLTYFQNEAQLEKSRLLSDRFSAERPKGSFSTLEIQRTEQGDSAMYLCASGTYRDRRDTIYFGEGSWLTVV.

This clonotype was counted only a few times. The chain employs TRBV29-1 and TRBJ1-4; 7 bases are a match to TRBD1. V shed 7 bases and J 0 bases; nucleotides not matched to a gene: 8. The CDR3 spans 15 residues. CDR1 is SQVTM, CDR2 ANQGSEA, per germline. The CDR3 DNA reads TGCAGCGGCTCGACAGGGATTTCAACTAATGAAAAACTGTTTTTT. Translated: CSGSTGISTNEKLFF.

This clonotype was detected ten times or more. In DNA form, the CDR3 reads TGTGCCAGCAGACGGACTAGCGGGACGAACACCGGGGAGCTGTTTTTT. Its protein product is CASRRTSGTNTGELFF. J is TRBJ2-2 and V is TRBV3-1; 12 positions match TRBD2. CDR1 LGHDT and CDR2 YNNKEL come from the germline V gene (reference sequence). The CDR3 has 16 residues. The V gene end was trimmed by 6 bases and the J gene end by 0 bases; junction bases not matched to a gene: 2.

The table lists this clonotype with many counts. The chain is built from TRBV27 and TRBJ1-1; D perhaps matches TRBD1 (5 bases). The CDR3 spans 16 residues. The V end was cut by 8 bases, the J end by 1 base, with 20 bases between. Germline CDR1 is MNHEY and CDR2 is SMNVEV (reference sequence). Here the CDR3 reads CASRPWGGAGNTEAFF. The CDR3 DNA follows: TGTGCCAGCCGCCCCTGGGGGGGAGCGGGGAACACTGAAGCTTTCTTT.

A word on this clonotype: The junction does not match germline at one end; this may be a read error. The genes are TRBV7-2 and TRBJ2-1; no definite D call. CDR1 and CDR2 (germline): SGHTA, FQGNSA. There are 12 residues in the CDR3. The CDR3 reads CSSILDWWEQFF. The DNA of the CDR3 is TGTTCCAGCATCCTCGATTGGTGGGAGCAGTTCTTC.

This clonotype showed up many times. The chain carries TRBV20-1 and TRBJ1-1; no reliable D call. The CDR3 is 13 amino acids. The germline V and J ends were trimmed by 0 bases and 0 bases, with 5 bases remaining between them. Germline lookup yields CDR1 DFQATT and CDR2 SNEGSKA (reference sequence). CDR3 DNA: TGCAGTGCTAGAGAAGGCTTGAACACTGAAGCTTTCTTT. Amino acid sequence: CSAREGLNTEAFF.

With regard to this clonotype: It differs at one base from a far larger clone, so likely a read error. The chain has TRBV20-1 and TRBJ2-5; 13 positions match TRBD2. Near its end, the DNA agrees better with TRBJ2-1, so the J call may be wrong. Looked up from germline, CDR1 is DFQATT and CDR2 is SNEGSKA (reference sequence). CDR3 length equals 14 residues. The CDR3 loop is CSASTSGRASEQFF. CDR3 bases: TGCAGTGCGTCTACTAGCGGGAGGGCCAGCGAGCAGTTCTTC.

This clonotype was picked up many times. The genes are TRBV11-2 and TRBJ1-1; D is ambiguous. Trimming took 3 bases from V and 5 from J, leaving 7 bases between them. Germline CDR1 and CDR2: SGHAT and FQNNGV. The CDR3 consists of 12 residues. CDR3 residues: CASSLTRTEAFF. CDR3 sequence (DNA): TGTGCCAGCAGCTTGACGAGAACTGAAGCTTTCTTT.

A remark on this clonotype: It may be a read error: a sequence one base away is much more abundant. The CDR3 DNA sequence: TGTGCCAGCAGTGCGGCGGTCCAGAGCTATGGCTACACCTTC. Amino acid sequence: CASSAAVQSYGYTF. The chain is built from TRBV9 and TRBJ1-2; no firm D call. The CDR3 runs 14 residues. Trimming cost V 5 bases and J 4 bases, with 15 bases left between them. Germline CDR1 SGDLS, CDR2 YYNGEE. The variable domain in full, completed from reference TRBV9 and TRBJ1-2, reads DSGVTQTPKHLITATGQRVTLRCSPRSGDLSVYWYQQSLDQGLQFLIQYYNGEERAKGNILERFSAQQFPDLHSELNLSSLELGDSALYFCASSAAVQSYGYTFGSGTRLTVV.

This clonotype was counted between two and nine times. A read error may explain this, as a much larger clone is one base away. This rearrangement joins TRBV6-2 or TRBV6-3 to TRBJ2-2; D gene unclear. From germline, CDR1 is MNHEY and CDR2 SVGEGT. This CDR3 is 18 amino acids long. The CDR3 sequence is CASSYPQERWANTVELFF. As DNA, the CDR3 is TGTGCCAGCAGTTACCCCCAGGAAAGGTGGGCCAACACCGTGGAGCTGTTTTTT.

This clonotype appeared once. The V gene is TRBV6-5, the J gene TRBJ1-2, with a possible D match to TRBD1 (6 bases). V gave up 2 bases and J gave up 4 bases, with 11 bases separating them. The CDR3 length is 14 residues. The germline V gene has CDR1 MNHEY and CDR2 SVGAGI. The CDR3 DNA follows: TGTGCCAGCAGTTACGGGGGGCGAGGCTATGGCTACACCTTC. Amino acid sequence: CASSYGGRGYGYTF.

Concerning this clonotype itself: With only one base between it and a far larger clone, this is likely a read error. The V call is TRBV7-9, the J call TRBJ2-1; the D gene is possibly TRBD2 (5 bases). V was clipped by 4 bases and J by 9 bases, with 22 bases between them. The germline CDR1 and CDR2 sequences are SEHNR and FQNEAQ (reference sequence). The CDR3 is 16 amino acids. Here the CDR3 DNA reads TGTGCCAGCAGCTCACCTCGGGGAGTGGGGTCTAGTGAGCAGTTCTTC. It encodes CASSSPRGVGSSEQFF.

This clonotype was observed at least ten times. This chain uses TRBV19 with TRBJ1-4; 7 bases fit TRBD1. This CDR3 spans 15 amino acids. The germline gives CDR1 LNHDA, CDR2 SQIVND (reference sequence). Trimming cost V 5 bases and J 5 bases; bases outside gene matches: 8. CDR3 residues: CASSPLTGSNEKLFF. CDR3 DNA: TGTGCCAGTAGTCCCTTGACAGGGTCGAATGAAAAACTGTTTTTT.

Details on this clonotype: A much larger clone lies a single base off, so this may be a read error. This chain joins TRBV6-1 and TRBJ2-3; a possible D gene is TRBD2 (6 bases). CDR3 length: 14 residues. Per the germline V gene, CDR1 is MNHNS and CDR2 is SASEGT. The V end lost 6 bases, the J end lost 7 bases, and 17 bases lay between the germline ends. The CDR3: CASRAGRLGYTQYF. CDR3 DNA sequence: TGTGCCAGCAGGGCGGGAAGGTTGGGATATACGCAGTATTTT.

This clonotype appeared many times. The chain couples TRBV7-9 to TRBJ2-1; 9 positions match TRBD2. The CDR3 spans 16 residues. CDR1 and CDR2 from the germline V gene are SEHNR and FQNEAQ (reference sequence). V lost 1 base to trimming and J lost 8 bases; unmatched junction nucleotides: 9. The CDR3, as DNA: TGTGCCAGCAGCTTAGGGGGCGGGAGGGGTGCTGATGAGCAGTTCTTC. As protein: CASSLGGGRGADEQFF.

In the case of this clonotype: Sequence at one end of the junction differs from germline and may be a read error. The chain is built from TRBV6-5 and TRBJ2-7, with 7 bases aligning to TRBD1. CDR3 size: 14 residues. From germline, CDR1 is MNHEY and CDR2 SVGAGI. The CDR3 region is CASSYSRGYYEHYF. The CDR3 nucleotides read TGTGCCAGCAGTTATTCCAGGGGGTATTACGAGCATTACTTC.

Comment on this clonotype: Possible read error: a much larger clone is one base away. The V call is TRBV19, the J call TRBJ2-7, with D uncertain. The CDR3 totals 15 residues. Trimming shortened V by 5 bases and J by 5 bases, and 19 bases separated the two germline ends. From germline, CDR1 is LNHDA and CDR2 SQIVND (reference sequence). The CDR3 protein is CASSALGVCGHEQYF. CDR3 bases: TGTGCCAGTAGTGCATTGGGCGTGTGTGGCCACGAGCAGTACTTC.

The rearrangement links TRBV5-1 to TRBJ1-6; D is possibly TRBD1 (5 bases). Between the trimmed V and J ends, which lost 0 bases and 10 bases, there was a span of 8 bases. The germline CDR1 and CDR2 sequences are SGHRS and YFSETQ. This CDR3 spans 13 amino acids. CDR3 coding DNA: TGCGCCAGCAGCTTGGTGGGGGACTCACCCCTCCACTTT. Translated: CASSLVGDSPLHF.